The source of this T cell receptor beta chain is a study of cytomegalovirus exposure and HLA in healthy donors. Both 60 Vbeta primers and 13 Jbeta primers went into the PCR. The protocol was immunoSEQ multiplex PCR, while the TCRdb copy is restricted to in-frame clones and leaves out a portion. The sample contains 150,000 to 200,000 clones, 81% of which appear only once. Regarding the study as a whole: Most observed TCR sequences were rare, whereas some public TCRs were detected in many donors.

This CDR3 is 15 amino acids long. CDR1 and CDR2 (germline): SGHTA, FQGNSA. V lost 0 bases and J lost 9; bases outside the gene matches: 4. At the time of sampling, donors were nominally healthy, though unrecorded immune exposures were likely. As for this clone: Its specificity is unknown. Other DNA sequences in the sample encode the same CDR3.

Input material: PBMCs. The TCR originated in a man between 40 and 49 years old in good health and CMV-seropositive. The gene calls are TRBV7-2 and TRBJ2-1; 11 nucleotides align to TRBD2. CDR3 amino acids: CASSLASGGALEQFF. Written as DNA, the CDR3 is TGTGCCAGCAGCTTAGCTAGCGGGGGGGCCCTTGAGCAGTTCTTC.